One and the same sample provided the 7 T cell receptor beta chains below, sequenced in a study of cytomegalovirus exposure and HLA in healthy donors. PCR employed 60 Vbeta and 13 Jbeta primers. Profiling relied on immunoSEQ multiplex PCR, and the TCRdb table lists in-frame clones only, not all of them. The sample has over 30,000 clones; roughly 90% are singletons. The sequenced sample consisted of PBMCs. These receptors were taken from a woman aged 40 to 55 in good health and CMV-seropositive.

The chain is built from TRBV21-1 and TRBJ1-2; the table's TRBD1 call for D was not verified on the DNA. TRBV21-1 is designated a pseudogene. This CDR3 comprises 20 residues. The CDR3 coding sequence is TGTGCCAGCAGCAAAGATAAACGGGTAGGGGGCGCGTCCTATAACTATGGCTACACCTTC. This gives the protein CASSKDKRVGGASYNYGYTF.

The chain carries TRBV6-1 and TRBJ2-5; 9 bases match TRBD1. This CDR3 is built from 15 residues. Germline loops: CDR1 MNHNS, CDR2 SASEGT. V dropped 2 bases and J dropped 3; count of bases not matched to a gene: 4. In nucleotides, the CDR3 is TGTGCCAGCAGTGAACTCCGGGACAGGGAAGAGACCCAGTACTTC. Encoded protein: CASSELRDREETQYF.

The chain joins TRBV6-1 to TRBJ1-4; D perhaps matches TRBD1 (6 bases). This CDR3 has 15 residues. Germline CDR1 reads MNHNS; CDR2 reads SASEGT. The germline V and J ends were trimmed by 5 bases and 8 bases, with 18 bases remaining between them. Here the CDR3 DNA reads TGTGCCAGCAGTTCAGGGATTCGCACAGGGGAAAAACTGTTTTTT. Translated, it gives CASSSGIRTGEKLFF.

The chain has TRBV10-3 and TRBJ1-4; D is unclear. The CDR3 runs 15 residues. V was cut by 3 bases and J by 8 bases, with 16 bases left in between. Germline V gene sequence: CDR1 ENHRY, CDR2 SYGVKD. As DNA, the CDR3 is TGTGCCATCAGTGAAGGACCGGCCCGGGAAGAAAAACTGTTTTTT. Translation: CAISEGPAREEKLFF.

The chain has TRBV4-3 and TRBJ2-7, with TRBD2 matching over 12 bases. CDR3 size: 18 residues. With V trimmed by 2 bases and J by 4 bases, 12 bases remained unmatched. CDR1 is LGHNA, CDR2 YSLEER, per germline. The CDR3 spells CASSQSRASGGAWYEQYF. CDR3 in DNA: TGCGCCAGCAGCCAAAGCAGGGCTAGCGGGGGGGCCTGGTACGAGCAGTACTTC.

The CDR3 is CASSPLPGNSPLHF. CDR3 sequence (DNA): TGTGCCAGCTCACCCCTCCCGGGGAATTCACCCCTCCACTTT. The V call is TRBV18, the J call TRBJ1-6; unclear D gene. The germline V gene encodes CDR1 KGHSH and CDR2 LQKENI. V gave up 3 bases and J gave up 7 bases, with 10 bases separating them. The CDR3 covers 14 residues.

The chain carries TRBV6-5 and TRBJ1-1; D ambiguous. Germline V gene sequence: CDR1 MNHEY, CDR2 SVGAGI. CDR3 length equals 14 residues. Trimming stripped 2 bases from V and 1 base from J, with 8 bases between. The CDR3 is CASSYPAGNTEAFF. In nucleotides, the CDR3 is TGTGCCAGCAGTTACCCGGCAGGGAACACTGAAGCTTTCTTT.